This TCR beta chain was documented in a study of technical replicates of blood from a handful of donors. The method was immunoSEQ multiplex PCR; TCRdb's version includes in-frame clones alone and lacks a portion of them. Of about 9,400 clones in the sample, 91% were seen once. The CDR3 is 13 residues long. Germline V gene sequence: CDR1 GTSNPN, CDR2 SVGIG (reference sequence). The germline V and J ends were trimmed by 4 bases and 5 bases, with 14 bases remaining between them. The TCR comes from a human donor in good health. Material for sequencing was PBMCs. The J gene is TRBJ1-1, the V gene TRBV30; D not resolved. The CDR3 sequence is CAWMRTGRTEAFF. The CDR3 DNA reads as TGTGCCTGGATGCGAACTGGGAGGACTGAAGCTTTCTTT.